This T cell receptor (beta chain) originates from a study of cytomegalovirus exposure and HLA in healthy donors. This clone was observed a handful of times. PCR primers comprised 60 Vbeta and 13 Jbeta primers. Method: immunoSEQ multiplex PCR; TCRdb's copy keeps in-frame clones and lacks some. The profile covers fewer than 200,000 clones, with roughly 13% appearing a single time and 7.8% taken by the ten largest. CDR3 size: 16 residues. From germline, CDR1 is LGHNA and CDR2 YNFKEQ. Trimming removed 0 bases at V and 7 bases at J, with 18 bases between. The chain is built from TRBV4-2 and TRBJ2-5; D is ambiguous. The material sequenced was PBMCs. The source is a man aged 50-59 years in good health and CMV-seropositive. The CDR3 protein is CASSQDLWQVEPTQYF. The CDR3 DNA reads TGTGCCAGCAGCCAAGATCTATGGCAGGTCGAGCCGACCCAGTACTTC.